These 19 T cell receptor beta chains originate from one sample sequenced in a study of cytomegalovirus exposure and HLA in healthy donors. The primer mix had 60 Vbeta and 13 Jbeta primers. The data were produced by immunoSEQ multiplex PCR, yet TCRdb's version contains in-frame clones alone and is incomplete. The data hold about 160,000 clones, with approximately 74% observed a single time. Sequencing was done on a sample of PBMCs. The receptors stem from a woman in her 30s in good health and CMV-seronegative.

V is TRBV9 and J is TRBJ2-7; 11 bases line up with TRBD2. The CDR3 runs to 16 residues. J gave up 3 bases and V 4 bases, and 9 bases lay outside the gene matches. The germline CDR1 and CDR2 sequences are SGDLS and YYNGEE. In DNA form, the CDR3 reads TGTGCCAGCAGCCCATCCGGGACTAGCGGAAACTACGAGCAGTACTTC. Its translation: CASSPSGTSGNYEQYF.

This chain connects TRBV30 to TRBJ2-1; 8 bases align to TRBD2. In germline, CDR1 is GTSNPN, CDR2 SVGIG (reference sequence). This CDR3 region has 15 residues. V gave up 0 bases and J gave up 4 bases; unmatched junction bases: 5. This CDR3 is CAWSVGSGIYNEQFF. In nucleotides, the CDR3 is TGTGCCTGGAGTGTAGGTAGCGGGATTTACAATGAGCAGTTCTTC.

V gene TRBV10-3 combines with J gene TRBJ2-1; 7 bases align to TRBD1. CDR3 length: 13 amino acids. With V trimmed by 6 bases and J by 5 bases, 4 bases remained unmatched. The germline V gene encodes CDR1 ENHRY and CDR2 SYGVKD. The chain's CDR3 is CAISLDRDNEQFF. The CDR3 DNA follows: TGTGCCATCAGCCTCGACAGGGACAATGAGCAGTTCTTC.

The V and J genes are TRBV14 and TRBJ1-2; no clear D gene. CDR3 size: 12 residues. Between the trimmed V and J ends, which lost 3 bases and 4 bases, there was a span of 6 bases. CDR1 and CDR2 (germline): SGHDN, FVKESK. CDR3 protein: CASSHHSYGYTF. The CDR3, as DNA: TGTGCCAGCAGCCATCACAGCTATGGCTACACCTTC.

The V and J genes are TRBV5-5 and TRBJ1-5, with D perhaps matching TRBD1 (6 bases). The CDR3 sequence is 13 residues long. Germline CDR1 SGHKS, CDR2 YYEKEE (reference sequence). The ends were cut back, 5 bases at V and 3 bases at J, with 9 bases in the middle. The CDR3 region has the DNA TGTGCCAGCAGTCAGGGGATCAATCAGCCCCAGCATTTT. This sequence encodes CASSQGINQPQHF.

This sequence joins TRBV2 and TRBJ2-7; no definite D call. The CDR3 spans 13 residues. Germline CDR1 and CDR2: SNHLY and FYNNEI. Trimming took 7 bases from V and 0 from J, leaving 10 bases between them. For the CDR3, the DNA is TGTGCCAGCAACCTCGACATCTCCTACGAGCAGTACTTC. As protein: CASNLDISYEQYF.

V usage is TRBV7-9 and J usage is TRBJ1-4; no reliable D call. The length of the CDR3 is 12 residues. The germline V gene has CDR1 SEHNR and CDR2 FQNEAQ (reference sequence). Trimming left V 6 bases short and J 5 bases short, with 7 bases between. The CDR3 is CASSLQNEKLFF. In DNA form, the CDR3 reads TGTGCCAGCAGTCTTCAGAATGAAAAACTGTTTTTT.

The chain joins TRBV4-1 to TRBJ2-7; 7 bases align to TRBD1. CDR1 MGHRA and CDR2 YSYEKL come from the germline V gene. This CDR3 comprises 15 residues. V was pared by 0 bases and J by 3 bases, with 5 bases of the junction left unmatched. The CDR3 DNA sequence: TGCGCCAGCAGCCAAGATAGGGACAGACTCTACGAGCAGTACTTC. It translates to CASSQDRDRLYEQYF.

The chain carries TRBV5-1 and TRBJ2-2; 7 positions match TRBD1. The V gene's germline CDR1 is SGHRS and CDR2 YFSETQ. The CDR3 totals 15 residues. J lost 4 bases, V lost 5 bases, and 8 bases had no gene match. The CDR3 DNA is TGCGCCAGCAGGTCGTGGACAGGTTTCACCGGGGAGCTGTTTTTT. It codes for CASRSWTGFTGELFF.

CDR3 amino acids: CASSFDRGLREQYF. For the CDR3, the DNA is TGTGCCAGCAGTTTTGACAGGGGGTTACGCGAGCAGTACTTC. This rearrangement joins TRBV5-4 to TRBJ2-7; 9 nucleotides match TRBD1. This CDR3 is built from 14 residues. The junction had 9 bases not matched to a gene; V was cut back by 5 bases and J by 6 bases. CDR1 SGHNT and CDR2 YYREEE come from the germline V gene (reference sequence).

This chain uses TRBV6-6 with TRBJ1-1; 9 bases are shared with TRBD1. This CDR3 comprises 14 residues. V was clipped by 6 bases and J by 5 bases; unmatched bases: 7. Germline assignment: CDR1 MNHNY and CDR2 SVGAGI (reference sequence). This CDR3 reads CASSDRGSETEAFF. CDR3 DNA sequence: TGTGCCAGCAGCGACAGGGGGAGTGAAACTGAAGCTTTCTTT.

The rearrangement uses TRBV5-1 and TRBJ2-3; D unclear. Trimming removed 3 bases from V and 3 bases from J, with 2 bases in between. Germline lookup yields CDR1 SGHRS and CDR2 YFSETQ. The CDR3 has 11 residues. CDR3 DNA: TGCGCCAGCAGCTCGACAGATACGCAGTATTTT. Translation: CASSSTDTQYF.

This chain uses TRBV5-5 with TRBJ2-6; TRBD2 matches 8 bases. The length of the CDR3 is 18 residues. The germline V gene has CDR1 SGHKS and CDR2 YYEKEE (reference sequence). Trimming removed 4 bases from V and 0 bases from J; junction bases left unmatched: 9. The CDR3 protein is CASSIFSGTPSGANVLTF. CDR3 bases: TGTGCCAGCAGCATTTTTAGCGGGACCCCCTCTGGGGCCAACGTCCTGACTTTC.

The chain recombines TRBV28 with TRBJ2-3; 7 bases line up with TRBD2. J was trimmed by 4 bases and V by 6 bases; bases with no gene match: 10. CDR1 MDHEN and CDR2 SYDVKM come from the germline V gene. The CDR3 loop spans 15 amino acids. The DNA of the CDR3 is TGTGCCAGCAGCCGCGGGGGACCACCCTCAGATACGCAGTATTTT. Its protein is CASSRGGPPSDTQYF. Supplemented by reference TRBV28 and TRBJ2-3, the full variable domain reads DVKVTQSSRYLVKRTGEKVFLECVQDMDHENMFWYRQDPGLGLRLIYFSYDVKMKEKGDIPEGYSVSREKKERFSLILESASTNQTSMYLCASSRGGPPSDTQYFGPGTRLTVL.

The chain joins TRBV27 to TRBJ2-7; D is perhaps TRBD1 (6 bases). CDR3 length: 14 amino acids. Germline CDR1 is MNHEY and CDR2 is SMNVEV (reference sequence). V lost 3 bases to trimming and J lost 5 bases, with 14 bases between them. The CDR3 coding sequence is TGTGCCAGCAGTTTTTCAGGGGCGCAGAACGAGCAGTACTTC. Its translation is CASSFSGAQNEQYF.

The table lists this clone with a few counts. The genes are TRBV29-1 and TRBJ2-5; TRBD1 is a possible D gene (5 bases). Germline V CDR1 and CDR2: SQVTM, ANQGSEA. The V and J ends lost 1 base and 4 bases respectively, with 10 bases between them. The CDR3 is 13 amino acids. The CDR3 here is CSVEVRVGETQYF. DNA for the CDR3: TGCAGCGTTGAAGTCAGGGTGGGAGAGACCCAGTACTTC.

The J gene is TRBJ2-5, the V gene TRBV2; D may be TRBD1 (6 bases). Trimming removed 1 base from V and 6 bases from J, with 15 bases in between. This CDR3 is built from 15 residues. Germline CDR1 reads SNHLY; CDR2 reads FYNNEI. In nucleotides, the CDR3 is TGTGCCAGCAGTGAAGGGGGACAAGGGGGACAGACCCAGTACTTC. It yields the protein CASSEGGQGGQTQYF.

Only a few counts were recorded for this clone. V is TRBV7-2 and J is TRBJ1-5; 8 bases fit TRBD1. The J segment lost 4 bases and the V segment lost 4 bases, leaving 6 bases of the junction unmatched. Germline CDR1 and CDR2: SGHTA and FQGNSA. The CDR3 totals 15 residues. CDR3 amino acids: CASSSDRGGNQPQHF. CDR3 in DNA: TGTGCCAGCAGCTCAGACAGGGGTGGGAATCAGCCCCAGCATTTT.

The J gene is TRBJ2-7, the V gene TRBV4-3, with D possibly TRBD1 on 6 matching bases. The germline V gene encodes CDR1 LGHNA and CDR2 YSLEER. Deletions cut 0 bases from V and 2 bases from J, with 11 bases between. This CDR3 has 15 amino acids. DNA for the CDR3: TGCGCCAGCAGCCAAGATAGGGGGTCCGCCTACGAGCAGTACTTC. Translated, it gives CASSQDRGSAYEQYF.